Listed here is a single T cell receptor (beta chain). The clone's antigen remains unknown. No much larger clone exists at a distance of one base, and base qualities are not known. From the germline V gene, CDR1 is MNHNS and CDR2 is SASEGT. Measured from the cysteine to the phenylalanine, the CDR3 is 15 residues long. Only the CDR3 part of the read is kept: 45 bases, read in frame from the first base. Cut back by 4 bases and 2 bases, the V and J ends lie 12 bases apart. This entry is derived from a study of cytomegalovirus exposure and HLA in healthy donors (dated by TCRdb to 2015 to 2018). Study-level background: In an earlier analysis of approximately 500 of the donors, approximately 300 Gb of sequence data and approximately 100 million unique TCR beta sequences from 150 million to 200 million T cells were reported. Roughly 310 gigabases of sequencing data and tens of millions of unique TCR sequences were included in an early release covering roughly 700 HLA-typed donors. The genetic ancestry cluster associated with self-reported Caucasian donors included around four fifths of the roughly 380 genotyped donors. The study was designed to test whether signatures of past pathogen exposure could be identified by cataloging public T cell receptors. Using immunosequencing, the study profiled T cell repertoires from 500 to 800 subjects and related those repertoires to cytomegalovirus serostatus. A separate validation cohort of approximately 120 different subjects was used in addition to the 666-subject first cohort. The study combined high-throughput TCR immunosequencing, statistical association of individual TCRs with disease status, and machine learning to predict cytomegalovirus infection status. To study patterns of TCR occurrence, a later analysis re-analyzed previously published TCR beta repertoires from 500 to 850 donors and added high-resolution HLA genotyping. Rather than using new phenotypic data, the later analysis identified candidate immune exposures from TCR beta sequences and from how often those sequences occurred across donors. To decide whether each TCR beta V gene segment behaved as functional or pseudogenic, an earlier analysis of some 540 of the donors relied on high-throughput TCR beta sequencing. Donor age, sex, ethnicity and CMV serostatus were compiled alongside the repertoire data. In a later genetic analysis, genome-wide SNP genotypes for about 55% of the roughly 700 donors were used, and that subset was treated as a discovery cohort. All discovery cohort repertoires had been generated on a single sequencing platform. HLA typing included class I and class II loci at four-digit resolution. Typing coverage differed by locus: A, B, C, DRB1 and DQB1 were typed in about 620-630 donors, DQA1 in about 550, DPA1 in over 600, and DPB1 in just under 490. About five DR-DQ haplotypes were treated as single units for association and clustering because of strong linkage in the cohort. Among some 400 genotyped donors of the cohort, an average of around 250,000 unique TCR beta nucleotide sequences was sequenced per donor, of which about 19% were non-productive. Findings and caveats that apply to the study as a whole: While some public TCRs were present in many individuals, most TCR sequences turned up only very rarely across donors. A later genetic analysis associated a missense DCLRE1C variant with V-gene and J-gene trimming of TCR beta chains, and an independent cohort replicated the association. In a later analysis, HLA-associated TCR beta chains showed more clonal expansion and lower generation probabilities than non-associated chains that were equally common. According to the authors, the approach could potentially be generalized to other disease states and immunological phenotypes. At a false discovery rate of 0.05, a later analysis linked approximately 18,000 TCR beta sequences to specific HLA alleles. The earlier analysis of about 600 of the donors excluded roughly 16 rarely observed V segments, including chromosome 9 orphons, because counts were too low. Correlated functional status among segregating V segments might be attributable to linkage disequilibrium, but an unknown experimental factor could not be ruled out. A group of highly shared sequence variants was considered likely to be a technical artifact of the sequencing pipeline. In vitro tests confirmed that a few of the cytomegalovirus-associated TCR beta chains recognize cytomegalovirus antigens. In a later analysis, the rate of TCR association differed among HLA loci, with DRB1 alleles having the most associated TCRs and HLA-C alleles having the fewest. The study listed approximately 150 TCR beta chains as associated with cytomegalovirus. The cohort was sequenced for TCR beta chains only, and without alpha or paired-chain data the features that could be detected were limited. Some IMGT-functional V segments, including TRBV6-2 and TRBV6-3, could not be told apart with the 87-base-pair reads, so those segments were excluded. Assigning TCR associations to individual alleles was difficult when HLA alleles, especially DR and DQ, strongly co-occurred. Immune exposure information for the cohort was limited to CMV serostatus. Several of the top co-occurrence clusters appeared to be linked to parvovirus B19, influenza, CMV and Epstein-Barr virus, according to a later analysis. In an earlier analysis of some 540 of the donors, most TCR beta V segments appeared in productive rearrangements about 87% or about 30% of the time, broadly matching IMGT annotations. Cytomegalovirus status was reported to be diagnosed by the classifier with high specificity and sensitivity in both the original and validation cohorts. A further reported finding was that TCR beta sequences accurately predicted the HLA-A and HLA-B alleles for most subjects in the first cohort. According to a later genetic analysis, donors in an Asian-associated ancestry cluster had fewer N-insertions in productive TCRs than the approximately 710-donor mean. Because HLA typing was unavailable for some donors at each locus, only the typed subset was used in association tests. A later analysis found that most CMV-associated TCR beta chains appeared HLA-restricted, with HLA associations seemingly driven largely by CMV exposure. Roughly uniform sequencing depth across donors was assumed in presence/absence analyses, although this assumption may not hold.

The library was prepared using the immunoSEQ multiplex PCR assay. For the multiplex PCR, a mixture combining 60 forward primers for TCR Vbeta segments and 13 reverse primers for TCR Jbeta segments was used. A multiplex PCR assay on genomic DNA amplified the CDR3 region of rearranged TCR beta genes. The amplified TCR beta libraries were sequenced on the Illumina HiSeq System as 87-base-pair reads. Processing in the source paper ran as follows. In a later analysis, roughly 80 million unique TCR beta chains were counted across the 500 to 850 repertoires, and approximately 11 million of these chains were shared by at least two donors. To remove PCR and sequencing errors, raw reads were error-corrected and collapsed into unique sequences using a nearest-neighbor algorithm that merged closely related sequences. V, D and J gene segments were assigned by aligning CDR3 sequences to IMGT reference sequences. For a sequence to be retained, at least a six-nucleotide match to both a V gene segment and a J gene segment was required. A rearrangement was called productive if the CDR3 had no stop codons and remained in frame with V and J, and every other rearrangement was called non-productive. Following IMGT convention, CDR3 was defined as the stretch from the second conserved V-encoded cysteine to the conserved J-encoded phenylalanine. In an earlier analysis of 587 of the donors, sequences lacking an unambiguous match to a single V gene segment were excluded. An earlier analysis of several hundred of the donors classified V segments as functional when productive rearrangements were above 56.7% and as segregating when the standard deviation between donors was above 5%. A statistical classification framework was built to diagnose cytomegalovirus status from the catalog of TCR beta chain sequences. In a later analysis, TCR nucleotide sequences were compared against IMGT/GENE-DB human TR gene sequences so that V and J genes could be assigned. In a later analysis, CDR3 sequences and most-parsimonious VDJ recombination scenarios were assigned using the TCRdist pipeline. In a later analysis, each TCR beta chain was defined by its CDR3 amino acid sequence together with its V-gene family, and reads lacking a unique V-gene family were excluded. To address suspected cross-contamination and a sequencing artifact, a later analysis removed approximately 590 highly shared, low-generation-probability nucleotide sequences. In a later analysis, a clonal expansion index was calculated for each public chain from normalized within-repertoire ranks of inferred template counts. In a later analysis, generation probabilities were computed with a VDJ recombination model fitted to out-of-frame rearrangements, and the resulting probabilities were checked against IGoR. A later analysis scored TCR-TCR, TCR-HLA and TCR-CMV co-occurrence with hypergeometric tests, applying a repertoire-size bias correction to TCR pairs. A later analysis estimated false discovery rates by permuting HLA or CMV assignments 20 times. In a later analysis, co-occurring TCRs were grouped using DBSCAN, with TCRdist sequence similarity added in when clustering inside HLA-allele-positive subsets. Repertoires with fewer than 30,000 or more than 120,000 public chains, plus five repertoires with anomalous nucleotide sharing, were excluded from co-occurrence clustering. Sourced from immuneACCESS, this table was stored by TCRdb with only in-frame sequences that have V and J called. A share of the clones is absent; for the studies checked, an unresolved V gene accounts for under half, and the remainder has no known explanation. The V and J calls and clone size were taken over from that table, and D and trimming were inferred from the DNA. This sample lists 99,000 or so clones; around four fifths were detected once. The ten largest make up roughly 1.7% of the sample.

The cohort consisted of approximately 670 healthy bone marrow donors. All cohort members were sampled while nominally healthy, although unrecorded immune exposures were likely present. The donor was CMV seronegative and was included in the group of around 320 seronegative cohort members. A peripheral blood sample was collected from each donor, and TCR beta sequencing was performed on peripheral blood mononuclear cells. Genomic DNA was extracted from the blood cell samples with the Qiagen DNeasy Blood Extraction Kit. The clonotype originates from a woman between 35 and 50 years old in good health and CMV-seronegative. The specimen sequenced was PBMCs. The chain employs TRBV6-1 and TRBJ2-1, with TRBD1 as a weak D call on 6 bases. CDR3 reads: CASSVVAGAYNEQFF. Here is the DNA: TGTGCCAGCAGTGTTGTGGCAGGGGCCTACAATGAGCAGTTCTTC.